The rows below give T cell receptor beta chains drawn from one sample of a study of CD8+CD57+ T cells in acquired aplastic anemia. A single record per CDR3 protein comes from TCRdb applying MiXCR to the reads. The sample records under 500,000 distinct CDR3 sequences, about a third being singletons. Material for sequencing was sorted CD4+, CD8+, or CD8+CD57+ T cells (not recorded which) from PBMCs. These receptors came from a human donor with aplastic anemia. Both conserved end residues are part of each CDR3. The D gene is left open where the match is weak. A clone size is listed for some rows: how often the clone was seen (once, few, many), or a class if it is expanded.

TRBV11-2	TRBD1	many	TRBJ1-6	TGTGCCAGCAGCCAGTGGGGACAGGGGCTCAATTCACCCCTCCACTTT	CASSQWGQGLNSPLHF
TRBV7-2	.	many	TRBJ2-4	TGTGCCAGCAGCCCCACGACTAGTGGCATTCAGTACTTC	CASSPTTSGIQYF
TRBV11-1	TRBD2	few	TRBJ2-1	TGTGCCAGCAGCCAGAAACCGGGACTAGCGGGAGACGCTGAGCAGTTCTTC	CASSQKPGLAGDAEQFF
TRBV2	.	.	TRBJ1-2	TGTGCCAGCAAGCGAGACTATGGCTACACCTTC	CASKRDYGYTF
TRBV11-2	.	few	TRBJ2-3	TGTGCCAGCAGCGCACAGGGAGTCCTCCTCACAGATACGCAGTATTTT	CASSAQGVLLTDTQYF
TRBV2	.	.	TRBJ1-5	TGTGCCAGCAGTGAACCTAATGGGAGGGCCCAGCATTTT	CASSEPNGRAQHF
TRBV6-2/TRBV6-3	.	.	TRBJ2-5	TGTGCCAGCAGTTATCTACCCCGAGAGACCCAGTACTTC	CASSYLPRETQYF
TRBV4-3	TRBD1	many	TRBJ1-2	TGCGCCAGCAGCCAGGGACAGGGACACTATGGCTACACCTTC	CASSQGQGHYGYTF
TRBV5-1	TRBD1	few	TRBJ2-3	TGCGCCAGCAGCTTGGCCGGACAGGGAAGCACAGATACGCAGTATTTT	CASSLAGQGSTDTQYF
TRBV7-9	.	many	TRBJ1-2	TGTGCCACCGGTGGGGAGGCAATTGGCTACACCTTC	CATGGEAIGYTF
TRBV20-1	TRBD1	many	TRBJ1-2	TGCAGTGCTCGGACAGGGGGCAACTATGGCTACACCTTC	CSARTGGNYGYTF
TRBV10-3	.	few	TRBJ1-2	TGTGCCATCAGTGTTGGGCAATATGGCAATGTGGGTGGCTACACCTTC	CAISVGQYGNVGGYTF
TRBV4-3	TRBD2	few	TRBJ2-3	TGCGCCAGCAGCCACGAACTAGCGGGGGGTTCAGATACGCAGTATTTT	CASSHELAGGSDTQYF
TRBV5-6	.	few	TRBJ1-5	TGTGCCAGCAGCCCTGAAGGACAGACAAGCAATCAGCCCCAGCATTTT	CASSPEGQTSNQPQHF
TRBV9	.	many	TRBJ2-3	TGTGCCAGCAGCGTAGGGGTCTCTAGCACAGATACGCAGTATTTT	CASSVGVSSTDTQYF
TRBV15	.	.	TRBJ1-6	TGTGCCACCAGCAGCGATCAGGGAAATCATTCACCCCTCCACTTT	CATSSDQGNHSPLHF
TRBV19	.	few	TRBJ2-1	TGTGCCAGTAGTATAGATTCGGGGCTTAATCCCTACAATGAGCAGTTCTTC	CASSIDSGLNPYNEQFF